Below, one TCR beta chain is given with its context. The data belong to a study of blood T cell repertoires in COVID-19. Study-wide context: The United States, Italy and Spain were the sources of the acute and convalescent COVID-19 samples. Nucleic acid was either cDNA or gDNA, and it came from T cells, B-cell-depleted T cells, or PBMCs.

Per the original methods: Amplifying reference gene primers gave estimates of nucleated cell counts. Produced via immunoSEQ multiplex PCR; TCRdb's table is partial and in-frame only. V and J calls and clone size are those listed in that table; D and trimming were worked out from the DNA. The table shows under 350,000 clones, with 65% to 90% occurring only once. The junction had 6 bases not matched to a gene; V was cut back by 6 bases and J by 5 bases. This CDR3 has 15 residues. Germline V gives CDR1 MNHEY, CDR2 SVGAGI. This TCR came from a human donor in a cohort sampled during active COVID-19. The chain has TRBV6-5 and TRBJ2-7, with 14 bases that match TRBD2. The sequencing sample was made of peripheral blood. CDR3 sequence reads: CASSAGTSGGHEQYF. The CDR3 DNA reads TGTGCCAGCAGCGCAGGGACTAGCGGGGGCCACGAGCAGTACTTC.